The T cell receptor beta chain under discussion was sequenced for a study of blood T cell repertoires in COVID-19. This table comes from immunoSEQ multiplex PCR, and its TCRdb copy is limited to in-frame clones, with some not included. The data contain approximately 490,000 clones, 75% to 90% of them singletons. The V gene end was trimmed by 6 bases and the J gene end by 8 bases; junction bases not matched to a gene: 8. Germline lookup yields CDR1 MNHEY and CDR2 SVGAGI. This CDR3 has 13 amino acids. The rearrangement joins TRBV6-5 to TRBJ2-7; 9 nucleotides align to TRBD1. The receptor was isolated from a woman between 18 and 30 years old who had recovered from COVID-19. Sequencing was performed on PBMCs or T cells enriched from blood (not recorded which). The CDR3 here is CASRGDRVSQQYF. For the CDR3, the DNA is TGTGCCAGCAGGGGGGACAGGGTTTCCCAGCAGTACTTC.